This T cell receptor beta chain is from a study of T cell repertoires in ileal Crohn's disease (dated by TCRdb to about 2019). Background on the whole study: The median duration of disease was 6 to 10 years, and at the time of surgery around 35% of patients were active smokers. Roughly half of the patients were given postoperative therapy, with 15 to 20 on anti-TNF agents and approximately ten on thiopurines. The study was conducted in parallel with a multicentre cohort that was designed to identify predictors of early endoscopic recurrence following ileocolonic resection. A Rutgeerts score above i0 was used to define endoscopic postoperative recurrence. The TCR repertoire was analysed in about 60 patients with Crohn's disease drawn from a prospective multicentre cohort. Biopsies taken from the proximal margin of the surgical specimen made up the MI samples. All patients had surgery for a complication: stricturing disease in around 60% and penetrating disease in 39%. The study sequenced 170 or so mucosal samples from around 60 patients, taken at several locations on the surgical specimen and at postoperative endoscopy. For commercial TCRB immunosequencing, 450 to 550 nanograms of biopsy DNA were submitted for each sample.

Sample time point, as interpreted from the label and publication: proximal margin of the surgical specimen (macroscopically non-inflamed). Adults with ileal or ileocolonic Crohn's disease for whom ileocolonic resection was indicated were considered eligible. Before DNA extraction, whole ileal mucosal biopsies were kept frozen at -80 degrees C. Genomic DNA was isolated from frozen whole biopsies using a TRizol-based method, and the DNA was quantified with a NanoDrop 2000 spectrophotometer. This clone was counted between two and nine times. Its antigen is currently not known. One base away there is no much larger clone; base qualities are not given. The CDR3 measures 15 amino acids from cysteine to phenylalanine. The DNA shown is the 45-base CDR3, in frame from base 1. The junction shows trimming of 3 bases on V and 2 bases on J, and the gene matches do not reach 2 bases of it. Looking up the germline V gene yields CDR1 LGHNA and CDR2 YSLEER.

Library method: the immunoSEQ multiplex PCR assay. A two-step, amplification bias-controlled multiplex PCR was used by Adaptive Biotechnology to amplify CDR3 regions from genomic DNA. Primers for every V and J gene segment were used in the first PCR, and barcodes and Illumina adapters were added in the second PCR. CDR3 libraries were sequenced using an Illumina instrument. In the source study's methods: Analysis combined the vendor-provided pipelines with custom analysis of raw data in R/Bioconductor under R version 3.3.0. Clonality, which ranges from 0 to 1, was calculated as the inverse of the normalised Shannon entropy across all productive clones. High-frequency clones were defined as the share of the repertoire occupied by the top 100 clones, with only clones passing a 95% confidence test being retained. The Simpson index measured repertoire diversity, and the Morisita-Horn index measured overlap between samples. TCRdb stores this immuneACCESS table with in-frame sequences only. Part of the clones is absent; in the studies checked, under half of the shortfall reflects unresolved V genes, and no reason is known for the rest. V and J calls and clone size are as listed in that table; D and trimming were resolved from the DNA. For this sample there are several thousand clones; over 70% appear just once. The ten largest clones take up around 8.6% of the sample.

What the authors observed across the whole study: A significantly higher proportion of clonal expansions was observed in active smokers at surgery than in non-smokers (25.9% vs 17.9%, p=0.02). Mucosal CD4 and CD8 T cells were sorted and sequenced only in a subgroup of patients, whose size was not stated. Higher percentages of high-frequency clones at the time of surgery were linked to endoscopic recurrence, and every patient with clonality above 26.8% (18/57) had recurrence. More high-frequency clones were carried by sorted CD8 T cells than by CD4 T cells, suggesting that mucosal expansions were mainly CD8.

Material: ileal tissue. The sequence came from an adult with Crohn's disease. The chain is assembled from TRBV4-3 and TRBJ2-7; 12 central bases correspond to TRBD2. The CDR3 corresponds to CASSQTSGRAYEQYF. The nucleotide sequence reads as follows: TGCGCCAGCAGCCAGACTAGCGGGAGAGCCTACGAGCAGTACTTC.